This T cell receptor (beta chain) was sequenced during a study of control samples from healthy donors and cancer patients. Assay: immunoSEQ multiplex PCR; the TCRdb copy retains only in-frame clones and omits some. The data show approximately 82,000 clones, more than 75% seen once. The CDR3 covers 15 residues. Germline V lookup: CDR1 LGHDT, CDR2 YNNKEL (reference sequence). The V gene lost 1 base and the J gene lost 1 base, with 10 bases spanning the gap. This sequence originates from a man aged 45-60 years in good health. The rearrangement links TRBV3-1 (or the pseudogene TRBV3-2) to TRBJ1-1, with D possibly matching TRBD1 (5 bases). The sequencing sample was made of blood. For the CDR3, the DNA is TGTGCCAGCAGCCAAGGGGGCAGTTCGAACACTGAAGCTTTCTTT. It encodes CASSQGGSSNTEAFF.